The rows below give T cell receptor beta chains drawn from one sample of a study of T cells in Graves' hyperthyroidism and ophthalmopathy. TCRdb itself ran the multiplex PCR reads through MiXCR, one entry per CDR3 protein. The data contain almost 250,000 distinct CDR3 sequences, over 20% of them singletons. Sequenced input: blood. Source of these receptors: a woman aged 40-49 years with Graves' ophthalmopathy. Both conserved end residues are part of each CDR3. Fields, in order: clone size, D gene, V gene, CDR3 length, J gene, CDR3 protein, CDR3 DNA. D genes are given only for firm matches. Clone size is given for some rows only: seen once, a few or many times, or a class if the clone is expanded.

clone_size: NA; d_call: NA; v_call: TRBV30; cdr3_length: 11; j_call: TRBJ2-7; cdr3_aa: CAFDTPYEQYF; cdr3_nt: TGTGCCTTTGACACCCCCTACGAGCAGTACTTC
clone_size: many; d_call: NA; v_call: TRBV28; cdr3_length: 14; j_call: TRBJ2-5; cdr3_aa: CASSSYLSLETQYF; cdr3_nt: TGTGCCAGCAGTTCCTATCTTTCCCTAGAGACCCAGTACTTC
clone_size: NA; d_call: TRBD2; v_call: TRBV28; cdr3_length: 16; j_call: TRBJ2-5; cdr3_aa: CASSPWTSGGLWTQYF; cdr3_nt: TGTGCCAGCAGTCCCTGGACTAGCGGAGGCCTTTGGACCCAGTACTTC
clone_size: NA; d_call: TRBD2; v_call: TRBV28; cdr3_length: 18; j_call: TRBJ2-5; cdr3_aa: CASSFGTSGRGGQETQYF; cdr3_nt: TGTGCCAGCAGTTTCGGGACTAGCGGGAGAGGGGGCCAAGAGACCCAGTACTTC
clone_size: many; d_call: NA; v_call: TRBV28; cdr3_length: 14; j_call: TRBJ2-7; cdr3_aa: CASSLTQSSYEQYF; cdr3_nt: TGTGCCAGCAGTTTAACACAAAGCTCCTACGAGCAGTACTTC
clone_size: once; d_call: TRBD1; v_call: TRBV20-1; cdr3_length: 13; j_call: TRBJ2-7; cdr3_aa: CSASGQGKDEQYF; cdr3_nt: TGCAGTGCTTCTGGACAGGGTAAGGACGAGCAGTACTTC
clone_size: once; d_call: TRBD1; v_call: TRBV11-2; cdr3_length: 16; j_call: TRBJ1-2; cdr3_aa: CASTPQPGQLNYGYTF; cdr3_nt: TGTGCCAGCACCCCCCAGCCGGGACAGCTTAACTATGGCTACACCTTC
clone_size: NA; d_call: NA; v_call: TRBV6-1; cdr3_length: 14; j_call: TRBJ1-5; cdr3_aa: CASSEPRVNQPQHF; cdr3_nt: TGTGCCAGCAGTGAACCCAGGGTAAATCAGCCCCAGCATTTT
clone_size: few; d_call: TRBD2; v_call: TRBV11-2; cdr3_length: 19; j_call: TRBJ2-7; cdr3_aa: CASSLVGLAGGLSSYEQYF; cdr3_nt: TGTGCCAGCAGCTTAGTGGGGCTAGCGGGAGGGCTTAGCTCCTACGAGCAGTACTTC
clone_size: many; d_call: NA; v_call: TRBV20-1; cdr3_length: 15; j_call: TRBJ2-7; cdr3_aa: CSARISGAALDEQYF; cdr3_nt: TGCAGTGCTAGGATCTCAGGGGCGGCGCTGGACGAGCAGTACTTC
clone_size: NA; d_call: NA; v_call: TRBV6-1; cdr3_length: 13; j_call: TRBJ1-1; cdr3_aa: CASSEIGTREAFF; cdr3_nt: TGTGCCAGCAGTGAAATTGGGACCCGTGAAGCTTTCTTT
clone_size: many; d_call: TRBD1; v_call: TRBV7-8; cdr3_length: 16; j_call: TRBJ2-7; cdr3_aa: CASSLALGTGIYEQYF; cdr3_nt: TGTGCCAGCAGCTTAGCCCTGGGGACAGGGATTTACGAGCAGTACTTC
clone_size: many; d_call: NA; v_call: TRBV19; cdr3_length: 14; j_call: TRBJ2-5; cdr3_aa: CASSIAPAPETQYF; cdr3_nt: TGTGCCAGTAGTATTGCGCCGGCCCCTGAGACCCAGTACTTC
clone_size: many; d_call: NA; v_call: TRBV20-1; cdr3_length: 14; j_call: TRBJ2-7; cdr3_aa: CSVEPVLNAYEQYF; cdr3_nt: TGCAGTGTAGAACCAGTCCTCAACGCCTACGAGCAGTACTTC
clone_size: many; d_call: NA; v_call: TRBV10-2; cdr3_length: 15; j_call: TRBJ2-7; cdr3_aa: CASSELTRRASEQYF; cdr3_nt: TGCGCCAGCAGTGAGTTGACCCGCCGCGCCTCCGAGCAGTACTTC
clone_size: many; d_call: NA; v_call: TRBV20-1; cdr3_length: 15; j_call: TRBJ1-2; cdr3_aa: CSARDQVGPPYGYTF; cdr3_nt: TGCAGTGCTAGAGATCAGGTGGGCCCCCCCTATGGCTACACCTTC
clone_size: many; d_call: TRBD1; v_call: TRBV5-1; cdr3_length: 15; j_call: TRBJ2-7; cdr3_aa: CASSLDGQGAYEQYF; cdr3_nt: TGCGCCAGCAGCTTGGATGGACAGGGGGCCTACGAGCAGTACTTC
clone_size: many; d_call: TRBD1; v_call: TRBV6-5; cdr3_length: 15; j_call: TRBJ1-1; cdr3_aa: CASRLQGQLNTEAFF; cdr3_nt: TGTGCCAGCAGACTTCAGGGACAGCTCAACACTGAAGCTTTCTTT
clone_size: many; d_call: NA; v_call: TRBV7-9; cdr3_length: 15; j_call: TRBJ2-7; cdr3_aa: CASSPMLAGRYEQYF; cdr3_nt: TGTGCCAGCAGCCCTATGTTGGCAGGGAGGTACGAGCAGTACTTC
clone_size: many; d_call: TRBD1; v_call: TRBV29-1; cdr3_length: 13; j_call: TRBJ1-1; cdr3_aa: CSVFNRGSTEAFF; cdr3_nt: TGCAGCGTTTTTAACAGGGGCTCCACTGAAGCTTTCTTT
clone_size: many; d_call: NA; v_call: TRBV5-1; cdr3_length: 13; j_call: TRBJ2-7; cdr3_aa: CASSLDRALEQYF; cdr3_nt: TGCGCCAGCAGCTTGGACAGGGCCCTCGAGCAGTACTTC
clone_size: many; d_call: NA; v_call: TRBV4-1; cdr3_length: 15; j_call: TRBJ2-7; cdr3_aa: CASSQSPGASYEQYF; cdr3_nt: TGCGCCAGCAGCCAATCTCCGGGAGCCTCCTACGAGCAGTACTTC
clone_size: many; d_call: TRBD2; v_call: TRBV7-9; cdr3_length: 15; j_call: TRBJ2-5; cdr3_aa: CASTLTSGPQETQYF; cdr3_nt: TGTGCCAGCACATTGACTAGCGGGCCACAAGAGACCCAGTACTTC
clone_size: NA; d_call: TRBD1; v_call: TRBV12-3/TRBV12-4; cdr3_length: 14; j_call: TRBJ1-1; cdr3_aa: CASTWGTGAAEAFF; cdr3_nt: TGTGCCAGCACCTGGGGGACAGGGGCTGCTGAAGCTTTCTTT
clone_size: NA; d_call: NA; v_call: TRBV6-5; cdr3_length: 12; j_call: TRBJ2-7; cdr3_aa: CASSLRQGGQYF; cdr3_nt: TGTGCCAGCAGTTTACGGCAGGGAGGGCAGTACTTC
clone_size: NA; d_call: NA; v_call: TRBV6-2/TRBV6-3; cdr3_length: 20; j_call: TRBJ1-5; cdr3_aa: CASSYLSRVPAIRFDQPQHF; cdr3_nt: TGTGCCAGCAGTTACCTGAGCCGGGTCCCGGCGATACGTTTTGATCAGCCCCAGCATTTT
clone_size: many; d_call: TRBD1; v_call: TRBV3-1; cdr3_length: 16; j_call: TRBJ2-7; cdr3_aa: CASTRSGGQGYSEQYF; cdr3_nt: TGTGCCAGCACCCGGTCGGGGGGACAGGGTTATTCCGAGCAGTACTTC
clone_size: many; d_call: NA; v_call: TRBV3-1; cdr3_length: 14; j_call: TRBJ1-1; cdr3_aa: CASSQALNRAVAFF; cdr3_nt: TGTGCCAGCAGCCAAGCTCTCAACCGGGCCGTGGCTTTCTTT
clone_size: NA; d_call: NA; v_call: TRBV30; cdr3_length: 13; j_call: TRBJ2-5; cdr3_aa: CAWSVYVRETQYF; cdr3_nt: TGTGCCTGGAGTGTATACGTGAGAGAGACCCAGTACTTC
clone_size: many; d_call: NA; v_call: TRBV30; cdr3_length: 14; j_call: TRBJ2-7; cdr3_aa: CAWSLGSAPYEQYF; cdr3_nt: TGTGCCTGGAGTCTGGGTAGCGCACCCTACGAGCAGTACTTC
clone_size: NA; d_call: NA; v_call: TRBV6-1; cdr3_length: 13; j_call: TRBJ1-1; cdr3_aa: CASSERPGTEAFF; cdr3_nt: TGTGCCAGCAGTGAAAGGCCCGGCACTGAAGCTTTCTTT
clone_size: many; d_call: TRBD2; v_call: TRBV11-2; cdr3_length: 13; j_call: TRBJ2-7; cdr3_aa: CASSPQREGEQYF; cdr3_nt: TGTGCCAGCAGCCCCCAGCGGGAGGGCGAGCAGTACTTC
clone_size: NA; d_call: TRBD1; v_call: TRBV28; cdr3_length: 16; j_call: TRBJ2-7; cdr3_aa: CASSPTGTGGKYEQYF; cdr3_nt: TGTGCCAGCAGTCCCACCGGGACAGGGGGGAAATACGAGCAGTACTTC
clone_size: many; d_call: NA; v_call: TRBV27; cdr3_length: 10; j_call: TRBJ2-5; cdr3_aa: CASSWKTQYF; cdr3_nt: TGTGCCAGCAGTTGGAAGACCCAGTACTTC
clone_size: many; d_call: NA; v_call: TRBV28; cdr3_length: 16; j_call: TRBJ2-7; cdr3_aa: CASSPPYRGGSYEQYF; cdr3_nt: TGTGCCAGCAGTCCACCCTATCGGGGCGGGTCCTACGAGCAGTACTTC
clone_size: once; d_call: NA; v_call: TRBV2; cdr3_length: 14; j_call: TRBJ1-2; cdr3_aa: CASSGSGQNYGYTF; cdr3_nt: TGTGCCAGCAGTGGATCTGGGCAGAACTATGGCTACACCTTC
clone_size: NA; d_call: NA; v_call: TRBV10-3; cdr3_length: 14; j_call: TRBJ1-5; cdr3_aa: CAIRGGGSNQPQHF; cdr3_nt: TGTGCCATCAGGGGCGGGGGTAGCAATCAGCCCCAGCATTTT
clone_size: many; d_call: NA; v_call: TRBV27; cdr3_length: 16; j_call: TRBJ1-2; cdr3_aa: CASSLNGGPGTIGYTF; cdr3_nt: TGTGCCAGCAGTTTAAACGGGGGGCCGGGGACTATTGGCTACACCTTC
clone_size: many; d_call: NA; v_call: TRBV6-5; cdr3_length: 16; j_call: TRBJ1-5; cdr3_aa: CASSYLGRGSDQPQHF; cdr3_nt: TGTGCCAGCAGTTACTTGGGCAGGGGTAGTGATCAGCCCCAGCATTTT
clone_size: many; d_call: TRBD2; v_call: TRBV28; cdr3_length: 14; j_call: TRBJ2-5; cdr3_aa: CAALEREGWGTQYF; cdr3_nt: TGTGCGGCCCTAGAGCGGGAGGGCTGGGGGACCCAGTACTTC
clone_size: many; d_call: NA; v_call: TRBV28; cdr3_length: 16; j_call: TRBJ2-5; cdr3_aa: CASSQLDPRVLETQYF; cdr3_nt: TGTGCCAGCAGTCAACTCGACCCCCGGGTACTGGAGACCCAGTACTTC
clone_size: few; d_call: TRBD2; v_call: TRBV9; cdr3_length: 18; j_call: TRBJ2-7; cdr3_aa: CASSVVWTSGRVSYEQYF; cdr3_nt: TGTGCCAGCAGCGTAGTGTGGACTAGCGGGAGAGTATCCTACGAGCAGTACTTC
clone_size: NA; d_call: NA; v_call: TRBV20-1; cdr3_length: 14; j_call: TRBJ2-7; cdr3_aa: CSASHSGNTYEQYF; cdr3_nt: TGCAGTGCTAGCCATAGCGGCAACACCTACGAGCAGTACTTC
clone_size: many; d_call: NA; v_call: TRBV12-3/TRBV12-4; cdr3_length: 13; j_call: TRBJ1-2; cdr3_aa: CASSLNPDYGYTF; cdr3_nt: TGTGCCAGCAGTTTAAACCCGGACTATGGCTACACCTTC
clone_size: few; d_call: NA; v_call: TRBV6-1; cdr3_length: 14; j_call: TRBJ1-3; cdr3_aa: CASTRQNSGNTIYF; cdr3_nt: TGTGCCAGCACAAGACAGAACTCTGGAAACACCATATATTTT
clone_size: many; d_call: NA; v_call: TRBV15; cdr3_length: 14; j_call: TRBJ2-7; cdr3_aa: CATSRDGETYEQYF; cdr3_nt: TGTGCCACCAGCAGAGACGGGGAAACCTACGAGCAGTACTTC
clone_size: few; d_call: NA; v_call: TRBV9; cdr3_length: 13; j_call: TRBJ2-7; cdr3_aa: CASSVAGDYEQYF; cdr3_nt: TGTGCCAGCAGCGTAGCGGGGGACTACGAGCAGTACTTC
clone_size: many; d_call: TRBD1; v_call: TRBV28; cdr3_length: 15; j_call: TRBJ1-1; cdr3_aa: CASRIRQGADTEAFF; cdr3_nt: TGTGCCAGCAGGATAAGACAGGGGGCCGACACTGAAGCTTTCTTT
clone_size: NA; d_call: NA; v_call: TRBV6-1; cdr3_length: 14; j_call: TRBJ1-5; cdr3_aa: CASSEAIVNQLQHF; cdr3_nt: TGTGCCAGCAGTGAGGCGATTGTTAATCAGCTCCAGCATTTT
clone_size: many; d_call: TRBD2; v_call: TRBV12-3/TRBV12-4; cdr3_length: 16; j_call: TRBJ2-2; cdr3_aa: CASSPRLAGETGELFF; cdr3_nt: TGTGCCAGCAGTCCGAGACTAGCGGGAGAAACCGGGGAGCTGTTTTTT
clone_size: many; d_call: TRBD1; v_call: TRBV12-3/TRBV12-4; cdr3_length: 18; j_call: TRBJ1-6; cdr3_aa: CASRSLGGPDRDGSPLHF; cdr3_nt: TGTGCCAGCAGAAGTTTAGGGGGCCCTGATAGAGATGGGTCACCCCTCCACTTT
clone_size: many; d_call: NA; v_call: TRBV28; cdr3_length: 13; j_call: TRBJ2-7; cdr3_aa: CASSLGPILQQYF; cdr3_nt: TGTGCCAGCAGTTTAGGACCGATCCTTCAGCAGTACTTC
clone_size: many; d_call: NA; v_call: TRBV19; cdr3_length: 14; j_call: TRBJ2-5; cdr3_aa: CASSMTWGQETQYF; cdr3_nt: TGTGCCAGTAGTATGACATGGGGTCAAGAGACCCAGTACTTC
clone_size: many; d_call: TRBD1; v_call: TRBV6-5; cdr3_length: 14; j_call: TRBJ2-7; cdr3_aa: CASSFDRAIYEQYF; cdr3_nt: TGTGCCAGCAGTTTCGACAGGGCGATCTACGAGCAGTACTTC
clone_size: NA; d_call: TRBD1; v_call: TRBV6-2/TRBV6-3; cdr3_length: 12; j_call: TRBJ1-1; cdr3_aa: CASSYGTGKAFF; cdr3_nt: TGTGCCAGCAGTTACGGGACAGGAAAAGCTTTCTTT